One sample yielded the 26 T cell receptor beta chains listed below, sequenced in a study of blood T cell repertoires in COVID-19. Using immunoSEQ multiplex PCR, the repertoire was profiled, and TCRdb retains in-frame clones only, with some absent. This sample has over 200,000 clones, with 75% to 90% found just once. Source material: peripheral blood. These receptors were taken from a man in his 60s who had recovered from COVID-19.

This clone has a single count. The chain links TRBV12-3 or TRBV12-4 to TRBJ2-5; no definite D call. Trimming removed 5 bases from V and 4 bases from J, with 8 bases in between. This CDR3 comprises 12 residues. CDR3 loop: CASSRAGETQYF. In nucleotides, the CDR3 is TGTGCCAGCAGTCGAGCCGGAGAGACCCAGTACTTC.

The CDR3 DNA sequence: TGTGCCAGCAGCGTAGGGGACAGGGGCTTACCACCCCTCCACTTT. Its protein product is CASSVGDRGLPPLHF. The chain couples TRBV9 to TRBJ1-6; 10 nucleotides line up with TRBD1. The CDR3 is 15 residues long. CDR1 and CDR2 (germline): SGDLS, YYNGEE. The trim removed 0 bases at V and 11 bases at J, leaving 5 bases unmatched.

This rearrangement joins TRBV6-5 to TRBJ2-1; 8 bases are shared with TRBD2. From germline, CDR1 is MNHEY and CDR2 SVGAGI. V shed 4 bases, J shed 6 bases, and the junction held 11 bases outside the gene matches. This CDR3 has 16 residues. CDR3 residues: CASSSPGGGRSNEQFF. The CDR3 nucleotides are TGTGCCAGCAGTTCCCCGGGGGGCGGGAGGTCCAATGAGCAGTTCTTC.

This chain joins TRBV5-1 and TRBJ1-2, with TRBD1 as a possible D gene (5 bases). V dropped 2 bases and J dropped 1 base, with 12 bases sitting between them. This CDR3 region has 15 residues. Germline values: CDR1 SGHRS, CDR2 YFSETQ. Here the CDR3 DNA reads TGCGCCAGCAGCTTTCTTCAGGGATTTAACTATGGCTACACCTTC. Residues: CASSFLQGFNYGYTF.

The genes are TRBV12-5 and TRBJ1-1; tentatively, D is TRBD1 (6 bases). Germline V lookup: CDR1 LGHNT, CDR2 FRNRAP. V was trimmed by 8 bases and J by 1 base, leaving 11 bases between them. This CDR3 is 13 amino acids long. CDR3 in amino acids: CASLRQENTEAFF. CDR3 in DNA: TGTGCTAGTCTTAGACAGGAGAACACTGAAGCTTTCTTT.

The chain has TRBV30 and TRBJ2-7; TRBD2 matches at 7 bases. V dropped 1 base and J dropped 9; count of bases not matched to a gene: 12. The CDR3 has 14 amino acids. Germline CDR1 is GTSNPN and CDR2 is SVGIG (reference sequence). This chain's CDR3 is CAWSAKAGDIRQYF. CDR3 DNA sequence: TGTGCCTGGAGTGCGAAGGCGGGAGACATAAGGCAGTACTTC.

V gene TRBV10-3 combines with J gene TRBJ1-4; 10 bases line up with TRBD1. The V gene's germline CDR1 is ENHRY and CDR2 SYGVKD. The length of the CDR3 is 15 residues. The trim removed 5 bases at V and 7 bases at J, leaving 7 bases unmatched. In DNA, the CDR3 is TGTGCCATCAGTCCCGGGACAGGGGACGGTGAAAAACTGTTTTTT. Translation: CAISPGTGDGEKLFF.

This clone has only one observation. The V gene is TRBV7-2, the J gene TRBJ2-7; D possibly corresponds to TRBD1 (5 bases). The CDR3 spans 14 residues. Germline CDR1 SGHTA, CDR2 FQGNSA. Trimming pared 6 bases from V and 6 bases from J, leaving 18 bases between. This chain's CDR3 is CASSYHQGYGEQYF. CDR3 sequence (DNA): TGTGCCAGCAGTTACCACCAGGGTTACGGCGAGCAGTACTTC.

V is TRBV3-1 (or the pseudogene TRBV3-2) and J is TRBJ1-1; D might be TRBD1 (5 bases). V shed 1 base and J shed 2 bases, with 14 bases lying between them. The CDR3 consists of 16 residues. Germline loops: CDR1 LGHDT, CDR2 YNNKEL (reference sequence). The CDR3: CASSQAPGRTNTEAFF. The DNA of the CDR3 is TGTGCCAGCAGCCAAGCCCCCGGGAGGACAAACACTGAAGCTTTCTTT.

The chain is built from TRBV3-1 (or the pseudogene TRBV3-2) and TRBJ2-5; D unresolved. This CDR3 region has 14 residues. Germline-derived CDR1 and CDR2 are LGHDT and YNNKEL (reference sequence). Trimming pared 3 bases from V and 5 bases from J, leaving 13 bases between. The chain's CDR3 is CASSHPARPETQYF. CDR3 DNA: TGTGCCAGCAGCCATCCCGCCAGGCCCGAGACCCAGTACTTC.

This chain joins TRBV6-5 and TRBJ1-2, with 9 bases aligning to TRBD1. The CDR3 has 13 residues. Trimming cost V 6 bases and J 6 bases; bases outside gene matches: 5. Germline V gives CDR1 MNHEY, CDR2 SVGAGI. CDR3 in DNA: TGTGCCAGCAGGCACAGACAGGGGGATGGCTACACCTTC. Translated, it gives CASRHRQGDGYTF.

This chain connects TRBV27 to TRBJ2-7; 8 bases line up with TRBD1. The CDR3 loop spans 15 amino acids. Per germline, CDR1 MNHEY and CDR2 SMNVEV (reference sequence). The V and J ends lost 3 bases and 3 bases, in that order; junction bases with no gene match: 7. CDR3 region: CASSFWGQASYEQYF. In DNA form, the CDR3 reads TGTGCCAGCAGTTTTTGGGGACAGGCAAGCTACGAGCAGTACTTC.

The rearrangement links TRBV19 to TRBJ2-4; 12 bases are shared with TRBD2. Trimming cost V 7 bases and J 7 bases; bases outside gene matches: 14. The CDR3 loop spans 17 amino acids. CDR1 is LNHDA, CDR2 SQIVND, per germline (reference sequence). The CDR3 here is CASTRRASGRVTNIQYF. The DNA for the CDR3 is TGTGCCAGTACTAGGAGGGCTAGCGGGAGGGTGACGAACATTCAGTACTTC.

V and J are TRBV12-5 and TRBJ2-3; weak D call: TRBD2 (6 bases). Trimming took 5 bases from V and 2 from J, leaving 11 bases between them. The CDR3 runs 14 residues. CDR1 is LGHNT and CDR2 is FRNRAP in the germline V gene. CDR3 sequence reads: CASGPGLHTDTQYF. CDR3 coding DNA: TGTGCTAGTGGTCCGGGACTCCACACAGATACGCAGTATTTT.

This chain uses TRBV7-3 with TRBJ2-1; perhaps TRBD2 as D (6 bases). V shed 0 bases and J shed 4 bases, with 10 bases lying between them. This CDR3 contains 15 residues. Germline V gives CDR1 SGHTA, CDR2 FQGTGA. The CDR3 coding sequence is TGTGCCAGCAGCTTAACCCCGGGACTTTACAATGAGCAGTTCTTC. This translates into CASSLTPGLYNEQFF.

The CDR3 nucleotides are TGTGCCTGGAGTCCCGGGAGAGACGGCTACACCTTC. As protein: CAWSPGRDGYTF. The chain carries TRBV30 and TRBJ1-2; D unresolved. V lost 2 bases, J lost 8 bases, and 12 bases lay in between. Germline CDR1 GTSNPN, CDR2 SVGIG (reference sequence). This CDR3 contains 12 residues.

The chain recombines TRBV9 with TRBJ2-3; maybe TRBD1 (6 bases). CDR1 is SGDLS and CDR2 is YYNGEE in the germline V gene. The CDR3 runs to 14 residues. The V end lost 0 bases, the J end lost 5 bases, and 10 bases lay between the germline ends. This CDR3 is CASSVEVRGDTQYF. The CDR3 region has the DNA TGTGCCAGCAGCGTAGAAGTCAGGGGAGATACGCAGTATTTT. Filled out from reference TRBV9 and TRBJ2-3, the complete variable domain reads DSGVTQTPKHLITATGQRVTLRCSPRSGDLSVYWYQQSLDQGLQFLIQYYNGEERAKGNILERFSAQQFPDLHSELNLSSLELGDSALYFCASSVEVRGDTQYFGPGTRLTVL.

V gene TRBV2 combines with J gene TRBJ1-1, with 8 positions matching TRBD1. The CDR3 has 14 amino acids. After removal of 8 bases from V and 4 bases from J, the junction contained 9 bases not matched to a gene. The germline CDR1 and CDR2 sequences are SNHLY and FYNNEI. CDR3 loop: CASRRSTGATEAFF. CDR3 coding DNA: TGTGCCAGCCGACGATCGACAGGGGCCACTGAAGCTTTCTTT.

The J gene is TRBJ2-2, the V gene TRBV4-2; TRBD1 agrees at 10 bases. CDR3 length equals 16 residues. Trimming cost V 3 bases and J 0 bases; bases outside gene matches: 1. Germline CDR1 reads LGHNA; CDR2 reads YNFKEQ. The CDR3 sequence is CASSHGQGANTGELFF. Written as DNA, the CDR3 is TGTGCCAGCAGCCACGGACAGGGGGCGAACACCGGGGAGCTGTTTTTT.

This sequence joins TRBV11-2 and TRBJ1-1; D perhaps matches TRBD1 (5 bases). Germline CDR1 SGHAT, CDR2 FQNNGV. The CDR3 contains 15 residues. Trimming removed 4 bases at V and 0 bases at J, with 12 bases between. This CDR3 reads CASSSGGLMNTEAFF. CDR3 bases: TGTGCCAGCAGCTCCGGGGGGTTAATGAACACTGAAGCTTTCTTT.

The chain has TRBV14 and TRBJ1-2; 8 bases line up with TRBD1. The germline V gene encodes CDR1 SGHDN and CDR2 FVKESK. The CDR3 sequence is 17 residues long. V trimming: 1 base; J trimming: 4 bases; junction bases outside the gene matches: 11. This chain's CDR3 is CASSQGAMDRDFYGYTF. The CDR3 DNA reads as TGTGCCAGCAGCCAAGGCGCTATGGACAGGGACTTCTATGGCTACACCTTC. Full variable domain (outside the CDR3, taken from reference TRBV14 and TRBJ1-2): EAGVTQFPSHSVIEKGQTVTLRCDPISGHDNLYWYRRVMGKEIKFLLHFVKESKQDESGMPNNRFLAERTGGTYSTLKVQPAELEDSGVYFCASSQGAMDRDFYGYTFGSGTRLTVV.

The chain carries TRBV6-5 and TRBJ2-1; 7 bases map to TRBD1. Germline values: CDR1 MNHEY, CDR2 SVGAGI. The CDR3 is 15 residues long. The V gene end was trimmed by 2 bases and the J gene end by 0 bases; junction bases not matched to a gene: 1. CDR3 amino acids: CASSYKGASYNEQFF. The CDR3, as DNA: TGTGCCAGCAGTTACAAGGGGGCCTCCTACAATGAGCAGTTCTTC.

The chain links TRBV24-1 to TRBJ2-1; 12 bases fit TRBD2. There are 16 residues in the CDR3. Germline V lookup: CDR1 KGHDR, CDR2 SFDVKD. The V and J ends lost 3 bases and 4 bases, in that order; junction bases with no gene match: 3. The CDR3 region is CATSDGLAGIYNEQFF. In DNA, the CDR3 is TGTGCCACCAGTGATGGACTAGCGGGGATATACAATGAGCAGTTCTTC.

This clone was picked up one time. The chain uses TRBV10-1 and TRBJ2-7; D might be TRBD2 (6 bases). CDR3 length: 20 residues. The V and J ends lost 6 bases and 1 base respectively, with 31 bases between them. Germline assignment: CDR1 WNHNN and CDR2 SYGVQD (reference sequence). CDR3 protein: CASRAVGPLEGGGNSYEQYF. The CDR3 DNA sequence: TGCGCCAGCAGGGCGGTAGGGCCTCTAGAGGGAGGCGGGAATTCCTACGAGCAGTACTTC.

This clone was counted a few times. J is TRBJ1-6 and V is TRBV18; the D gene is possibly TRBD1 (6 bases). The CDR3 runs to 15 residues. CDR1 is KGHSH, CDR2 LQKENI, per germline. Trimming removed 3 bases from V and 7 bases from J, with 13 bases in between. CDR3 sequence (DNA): TGTGCCAGCTCACCTACGGCGGGGGCAAATTCACCCCTCCACTTT. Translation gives CASSPTAGANSPLHF.

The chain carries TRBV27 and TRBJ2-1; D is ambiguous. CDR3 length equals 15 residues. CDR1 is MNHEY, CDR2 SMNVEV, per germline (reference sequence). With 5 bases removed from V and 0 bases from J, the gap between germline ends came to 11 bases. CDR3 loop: CASSITWLSYNEQFF. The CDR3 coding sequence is TGTGCCAGCAGTATCACATGGCTCTCCTACAATGAGCAGTTCTTC.